The next 6 T cell receptor beta chains were all read from a single sample in a study of shared clonotypes between healthy human individuals. Clones were read by immunoSEQ multiplex PCR, and TCRdb kept only the in-frame ones, dropping some. Found here are some 2.3 million clones, roughly 93% of them singletons; the top ten hold under 0.45%. Sample: naive CD4+ T cells from PBMCs. Subset indicated: CD45RA+ positively selected. The receptors here all came from a man aged 18-30 years in good health. Some clones in this sample may be carry-over from other donors' samples.

The chain carries TRBV5-4 and TRBJ2-3; 8 bases fit TRBD2. J lost 2 bases, V lost 0 bases, and 5 bases had no gene match. The CDR3 loop spans 16 amino acids. In germline, CDR1 is SGHNT, CDR2 YYREEE (reference sequence). CDR3 nucleotide sequence: TGTGCCAGCAGCTTGGGACTAGCGAGAGACACAGATACGCAGTATTTT. The encoded protein is CASSLGLARDTDTQYF.

This clone has just one count. The rearrangement links TRBV9 to TRBJ2-2; 8 bases map to TRBD1. This CDR3 has 15 residues. Unmatched junction bases numbered 9, after V lost 9 bases and J lost 2 bases. Germline lookup yields CDR1 SGDLS and CDR2 YYNGEE. Here the CDR3 DNA reads TGTGCCACCTCTACAGGGGGAGTCAACACCGGGGAGCTGTTTTTT. Amino acid sequence: CATSTGGVNTGELFF. The variable domain in full, completed from reference TRBV9 and TRBJ2-2, reads DSGVTQTPKHLITATGQRVTLRCSPRSGDLSVYWYQQSLDQGLQFLIQYYNGEERAKGNILERFSAQQFPDLHSELNLSSLELGDSALYFCATSTGGVNTGELFFGEGSRLTVL.

The V gene is TRBV5-4, the J gene TRBJ2-7; TRBD1 aligns across 8 bases. V shed 4 bases and J 3 bases; nucleotides not matched to a gene: 3. The CDR3 contains 13 residues. The germline V gene has CDR1 SGHNT and CDR2 YYREEE (reference sequence). CDR3 nucleotide sequence: TGTGCCAGCAGCCGACAGGGGATCTACGAGCAGTACTTC. It encodes CASSRQGIYEQYF.

In the case of this clone: Other DNA sequences in the same sample also yield this CDR3. This chain links TRBV28 with TRBJ1-1; possible D gene TRBD1, 6 bases. This CDR3 is 12 amino acids long. V lost 2 bases and J lost 6, with 7 bases in between. Germline V gene sequence: CDR1 MDHEN, CDR2 SYDVKM. DNA for the CDR3: TGTGCCAGCAGTTTAGGGACATCTGAAGCTTTCTTT. This gives the protein CASSLGTSEAFF.

The CDR3 sequence is CASSAVEETGELFF. The CDR3 coding sequence is TGTGCCAGCAGTGCTGTAGAGGAAACCGGGGAGCTGTTTTTT. This chain uses TRBV2 with TRBJ2-2, with D unresolved. The CDR3 spans 14 residues. Germline V gene sequence: CDR1 SNHLY, CDR2 FYNNEI. V gave up 4 bases and J gave up 5 bases, with 11 bases separating them.

The rearrangement links TRBV9 to TRBJ2-1; 8 bases match TRBD2. J lost 4 bases, V lost 0 bases, and 15 bases had no gene match. The V gene's germline CDR1 is SGDLS and CDR2 YYNGEE. This CDR3 spans 19 amino acids. The CDR3 nucleotides read TGTGCCAGCAGCGTAGCTCCCCATTGGGGGCTAGCGGGTTACAATGAGCAGTTCTTC. Its protein product is CASSVAPHWGLAGYNEQFF.